The entry that follows covers one T cell receptor (beta chain) sequence. Recovered Cohort 3 donors showed two negative PCRs, clearance, or symptom resolution. This record belongs to a study of blood T cell repertoires in COVID-19. TCRdb's table, derived via immunoSEQ multiplex PCR, lists solely in-frame clones and lacks some. The sample lists some 490,000 clones; approximately 91% were seen once. The sequence was obtained from a woman aged 55-75 years who had recovered from COVID-19. The sample taken for sequencing was PBMCs or T cells enriched from blood (not recorded which).

CDR3 coding DNA: TGCGCCAGCAAAGGGGGCGAAACGCAGTATTTT. Translating gives CASKGGETQYF. The J gene is TRBJ2-3, the V gene TRBV5-1; 7 nucleotides agree with TRBD1. From germline, CDR1 is SGHRS and CDR2 YFSETQ. The CDR3 totals 11 residues. The junction had 4 bases not matched to a gene; V was cut back by 6 bases and J by 9 bases.